What follows describes a single T cell receptor beta chain. Its antigen remains unknown. The CDR3 runs to 15 residues. Germline-derived CDR1 and CDR2 are SGHTA and FQGNSA. V lost 1 base, J lost 1 base, and 10 bases lay in between. Profiling relied on immunoSEQ multiplex PCR, and the TCRdb table lists in-frame clones only, not all of them. The sample consists of about 980,000 clones, over 75% of them appearing once. The data belong to a study of shared clonotypes between healthy human individuals. Across the study: There were three CD4 naive, three CD4 memory, two CD8 naive and one CD8 memory plates per donor.

The donor population consisted of healthy HIV-negative adults with no recent acute infections or vaccinations. The split of CD4+ cells yielded CD45RA+ naive and CD45RA-negative memory subsets. Overall study findings and caveats: Among donors, the sharing of clonotypes was expected to be influenced by sequencing depth.

The source material was memory CD4+ T cells sorted from blood. Stated subset: CD45RA-negative fraction. This rearrangement joins TRBV7-2 to TRBJ1-1, with D unclear. This receptor was identified in a man aged 18 to 29 in good health. CDR3 sequence reads: CASSLDAGKNTEAFF. In DNA form, the CDR3 reads TGTGCCAGCAGCTTAGATGCCGGTAAGAACACTGAAGCTTTCTTT.